The 23 T cell receptor beta chains below come from one sample, sequenced in a study of CD8 T cells in ankylosing spondylitis (dated by TCRdb to 2016 to 2017). Library creation used 5' RACE. The reads were generated on an Illumina HiSeq 2500. Through fastp at Q25 and MiXCR, TCRdb rebuilt clones from the public reads, retaining in-frame beta chains. CDR3 protein duplicates are merged, each entry listing the most common genes and DNA. In all, the sample holds about 240,000 distinct CDR3 sequences, and about 10% of those were seen once. Clones ranked in the top ten supply less than 7.5% of the sample. The sequenced material came from blood, either unsorted or a sorted T cell fraction (not recorded which). The receptor source for this set is a male donor with ankylosing spondylitis or in good health (not recorded which).

The table lists this clonotype with many counts. V gene TRBV12-3 or TRBV12-4 combines with J gene TRBJ2-1; tentatively, D is TRBD1 (5 bases). V gave up 0 bases and J gave up 4 bases, with 7 bases separating them. CDR3 length: 14 amino acids. CDR3 sequence (DNA): TGTGCCAGCAGTTTAGCGGGGCGGTACAATGAGCAGTTCTTC. This gives the protein CASSLAGRYNEQFF.

Ten or more counts support this clonotype. The rearrangement links TRBV20-1 to TRBJ2-3; 9 bases match TRBD1. V dropped 3 bases and J dropped 4; count of bases not matched to a gene: 8. There are 15 residues in the CDR3. Looked up from germline, CDR1 is DFQATT and CDR2 is SNEGSKA (reference sequence). CDR3 in amino acids: CSARTDRGRPDTQYF. The CDR3 region has the DNA TGCAGTGCTAGGACCGACAGGGGGAGACCAGATACGCAGTATTTT.

A remark on this clonotype: A much larger clone lies a single base off, so this may be a read error. The V gene is TRBV9, the J gene TRBJ2-3; D remains ambiguous. In germline, CDR1 is SGDLS, CDR2 YYNGEE. With 0 bases removed from V and 1 base from J, the gap between germline ends came to 6 bases. The CDR3 is 14 residues long. This CDR3 is CASSVAEGTDTQYF. The CDR3 coding sequence is TGTGCCAGCAGCGTAGCGGAAGGCACAGATACGCAGTATTTT.

Many counts were recorded for this clonotype. V is TRBV20-1 and J is TRBJ2-3; 7 positions agree with TRBD1. J was trimmed by 4 bases and V by 6 bases; bases with no gene match: 10. CDR1 and CDR2 from the germline V gene are DFQATT and SNEGSKA (reference sequence). The CDR3 runs 14 residues. The CDR3 DNA follows: TGCAGTGCGGGGACAGCTATAGGTCCAGATACGCAGTATTTT. Translating it yields CSAGTAIGPDTQYF.

This clonotype was recorded many times. CDR3 protein: CASSHGTPRNQPQHF. The CDR3 region has the DNA TGTGCCAGCAGCCATGGGACACCTCGCAATCAGCCCCAGCATTTT. V is TRBV3-1 and J is TRBJ1-5, with D possibly TRBD1 on 6 matching bases. V gave up 3 bases and J gave up 2 bases, with 11 bases separating them. Germline CDR1 is LGHDT and CDR2 is YNNKEL (reference sequence). This CDR3 is 15 amino acids long.

This clonotype was detected many times. The genes are TRBV15 and TRBJ1-1; D is unresolved. V lost 2 bases and J lost 3, with 16 bases in between. Germline V gene lookup returns CDR1 LNHNV and CDR2 YYDKDF (reference sequence). The CDR3 length is 16 residues. CDR3 region: CATSRLGRVRDTEAFF. The CDR3, as DNA: TGTGCCACCAGCAGACTTGGACGGGTTCGGGACACTGAAGCTTTCTTT.

This clonotype has only a few counts. V and J are TRBV25-1 and TRBJ2-3, with D maybe TRBD1 (6 bases). Deletions cut 3 bases from V and 0 bases from J, with 16 bases between. The V gene's germline CDR1 is MGHDK and CDR2 SYGVNS. The CDR3 spans 17 residues. The chain's CDR3 is CASSEGAVKQSTDTQYF. In DNA form, the CDR3 reads TGTGCCAGCAGTGAGGGGGCGGTGAAACAAAGCACAGATACGCAGTATTTT. Full variable domain (outside the CDR3, taken from reference TRBV25-1 and TRBJ2-3): EADIYQTPRYLVIGTGKKITLECSQTMGHDKMYWYQQDPGMELHLIHYSYGVNSTEKGDLSSESTVSRIRTEHFPLTLESARPSHTSQYLCASSEGAVKQSTDTQYFGPGTRLTVL.

The chain is built from TRBV5-1 and TRBJ2-1; either TRBD1 or TRBD2 may supply D (5 bases each). V dropped 2 bases and J dropped 5 bases, with 11 bases sitting between them. Germline CDR1 and CDR2: SGHRS and YFSETQ. The CDR3 is made up of 14 amino acids. DNA of the CDR3: TGCGCCAGCAGCTTAATGGGGACGGACAATGAGCAGTTCTTC. Translation gives CASSLMGTDNEQFF.

This clonotype has at least ten counts. The genes are TRBV6-5 and TRBJ1-6; weak D call: TRBD1 (6 bases). Germline lookup yields CDR1 MNHEY and CDR2 SVGAGI. The ends were cut back, 2 bases at V and 5 bases at J, with 7 bases in the middle. CDR3 length equals 14 residues. Written as DNA, the CDR3 is TGTGCCAGCAGTTACAGGGGGGATAATTCACCCCTCCACTTT. It codes for CASSYRGDNSPLHF.

This clonotype has ten or more counts. This sequence joins TRBV10-3 and TRBJ2-7; 11 nucleotides line up with TRBD2. The CDR3 length is 16 residues. In germline, CDR1 is ENHRY, CDR2 SYGVKD. With V trimmed by 6 bases and J by 2 bases, 9 bases remained unmatched. The CDR3 reads CAIRNPSGRPTYEQYF. CDR3 coding DNA: TGTGCCATCAGAAATCCTAGCGGGAGGCCCACCTACGAGCAGTACTTC.

In DNA form, the CDR3 reads TGCAGCGTCCTTAGCGGAGAAGAGACCCAGTACTTC. Residues: CSVLSGEETQYF. The rearrangement uses TRBV29-1 and TRBJ2-5; TRBD2 is a possible D gene (6 bases). CDR3 size: 12 residues. V was trimmed by 6 bases and J by 3 bases, leaving 11 bases between them. The V gene's germline CDR1 is SQVTM and CDR2 ANQGSEA.

This clonotype was counted between two and nine times. The rearrangement uses TRBV20-1 and TRBJ2-3; D possibly corresponds to TRBD1 (5 bases). Trimming removed 3 bases from V and 6 bases from J, with 22 bases in between. Germline V gene sequence: CDR1 DFQATT, CDR2 SNEGSKA (reference sequence). The CDR3 sequence is 16 residues long. The CDR3 DNA reads TGCAGTGCTAGTCCTCCGATGGACACAATCGTCGATACGCAGTATTTT. Encoded protein: CSASPPMDTIVDTQYF.

This clonotype was found a few times. The chain links TRBV7-8 to TRBJ2-3, with 9 bases lining up with TRBD2. CDR3 size: 17 residues. Unmatched junction bases numbered 6, after V lost 0 bases and J lost 2 bases. CDR1 is SGHVS and CDR2 is FQNEAQ in the germline V gene. The CDR3 DNA reads TGTGCCAGCAGCTTAGCCTCAGCGGGGGGCAACACAGATACGCAGTATTTT. Translated, it gives CASSLASAGGNTDTQYF.

The chain links TRBV9 to TRBJ2-1, with 8 bases that match TRBD2. With 7 bases clipped from V and 7 bases from J, the junction kept 4 bases outside the gene matches. This CDR3 comprises 12 residues. CDR1 is SGDLS, CDR2 YYNGEE, per germline. CDR3 protein: CASAGGGNEQFF. CDR3 nucleotides: TGTGCCAGCGCCGGGGGGGGAAATGAGCAGTTCTTC.

The chain uses TRBV20-1 and TRBJ2-7; 9 bases are a match to TRBD1. The CDR3 totals 13 residues. Looked up from germline, CDR1 is DFQATT and CDR2 is SNEGSKA (reference sequence). V lost 5 bases to trimming and J lost 5 bases; unmatched junction nucleotides: 7. The CDR3 is CSALGQGFDEQYF. The DNA of the CDR3 is TGCAGTGCTTTGGGACAGGGTTTCGACGAGCAGTACTTC.

V and J are TRBV7-6 and TRBJ2-7, with 10 bases identical to TRBD1. The germline V gene encodes CDR1 SGHVS and CDR2 FNYEAQ. The length of the CDR3 is 13 residues. With 5 bases clipped from V and 6 bases from J, the junction kept 4 bases outside the gene matches. The CDR3 region is CASSLRQGAEQYF. The CDR3 DNA follows: TGTGCCAGCAGCCTTAGACAGGGGGCCGAGCAGTACTTC.

This clonotype was counted ten times or more. The chain uses TRBV12-3 or TRBV12-4 and TRBJ2-3, with 7 bases that match TRBD2. The CDR3 loop spans 14 amino acids. J lost 4 bases, V lost 6 bases, and 7 bases had no gene match. The CDR3 DNA sequence: TGTGCCAGCAGCCCTGGGGGGGTAGCAGATACGCAGTATTTT. As protein: CASSPGGVADTQYF.

This clonotype has a count of ten or more. V and J are TRBV3-1 and TRBJ2-5, with TRBD1 as a possible D gene (6 bases). This CDR3 region has 16 residues. V was cut by 1 base and J by 3 bases, with 15 bases left in between. The V gene's germline CDR1 is LGHDT and CDR2 YNNKEL (reference sequence). The chain's CDR3 is CASSQVRGGWKETQYF. CDR3 nucleotide sequence: TGTGCCAGCAGCCAAGTACGAGGGGGATGGAAAGAGACCCAGTACTTC.

At least ten counts were recorded for this clonotype. This chain connects TRBV20-1 to TRBJ2-3; the D call may be TRBD1 or TRBD2 (6 bases each). This CDR3 comprises 14 residues. Germline V lookup: CDR1 DFQATT, CDR2 SNEGSKA (reference sequence). Between the trimmed V and J ends, which lost 0 bases and 5 bases, there was a span of 12 bases. CDR3 sequence (DNA): TGCAGTGCTAGAGAGGGGGCGGGAAAAGATACGCAGTATTTT. It encodes CSAREGAGKDTQYF.

The table lists this clonotype with a few counts. The V and J genes are TRBV20-1 and TRBJ2-5; TRBD1 is a possible D gene (6 bases). Per the germline V gene, CDR1 is DFQATT and CDR2 is SNEGSKA (reference sequence). The CDR3 is 14 amino acids. Trimming shortened V by 5 bases and J by 2 bases, and 15 bases separated the two germline ends. In DNA, the CDR3 is TGCAGTGCTGTTACAGGGCGCCGGCAAGAGACCCAGTACTTC. Translation gives CSAVTGRRQETQYF.

The chain is built from TRBV12-3 or TRBV12-4 and TRBJ1-2, with D unresolved. The CDR3 runs to 12 residues. Trimming took off 6 bases at V and 4 bases at J, with 9 bases between the two ends. Here the CDR3 reads CASSFNGYGYTF. CDR3 bases: TGTGCCAGCAGCTTTAATGGCTATGGCTACACCTTC.

The chain employs TRBV3-1 and TRBJ2-5; 9 bases align to TRBD1. Germline V gives CDR1 LGHDT, CDR2 YNNKEL (reference sequence). V gave up 6 bases and J gave up 9 bases; unmatched junction bases: 11. The length of the CDR3 is 14 residues. This CDR3 reads CASRRPGQGSPQYF. DNA of the CDR3: TGTGCCAGCAGGCGTCCGGGACAGGGTAGCCCCCAGTACTTC.

This clonotype was counted many times. The V gene is TRBV3-1, the J gene TRBJ2-1; D remains ambiguous. Germline V CDR1 and CDR2: LGHDT, YNNKEL (reference sequence). The CDR3 has 13 amino acids. V was cut by 4 bases and J by 5 bases, with 9 bases left in between. The CDR3: CASSRLPNNEQFF. The CDR3 region has the DNA TGTGCCAGCAGCCGGCTACCCAACAATGAGCAGTTCTTC.